The text below deals with one T cell receptor beta chain. These data originate in a study of blood T cell repertoires in COVID-19. Clones were read by immunoSEQ multiplex PCR, and TCRdb kept only the in-frame ones, dropping some. The sample lists 150,000 or so clones; around 88% were seen once. The CDR3 covers 12 residues. Trimming took off 4 bases at V and 3 bases at J, with 6 bases between the two ends. The germline CDR1 and CDR2 sequences are SEHNR and FQNEAQ (reference sequence). The chain has TRBV7-9 and TRBJ1-1, with D hard to call. This receptor was taken from a man aged 50 to 59 with acute or convalescent COVID-19. The source material was peripheral blood. CDR3 protein: CASSSRYTEAFF. CDR3 DNA: TGTGCCAGCAGCTCGCGGTACACTGAAGCTTTCTTT.